Listed here is a single T cell receptor beta chain. The table came from immunoSEQ multiplex PCR; TCRdb's copy has only in-frame clones and leaves some out. The repertoire consists of hundreds of thousands of clones, with about 86% occurring once and the leading ten covering approximately 5.3%. These data are taken from a study of blood T cell repertoires in COVID-19. Germline V gene lookup returns CDR1 SNHLY and CDR2 FYNNEI. The CDR3 totals 16 residues. V was pared by 8 bases and J by 5 bases, with 14 bases of the junction left unmatched. The source of this sequence is a man older than 75 with acute or convalescent COVID-19. V usage is TRBV2 and J usage is TRBJ2-3; 9 bases are a match to TRBD2. Specimen: peripheral blood. CDR3 amino acids: CASRAGGGGALDTQYF. As DNA, the CDR3 is TGTGCCAGCCGGGCCGGAGGCGGGGGGGCCTTAGATACGCAGTATTTT.